Each of the 10 T cell receptor beta chains below was sequenced from the same sample in a study of T cells in women clearing cervical HPV infection. TCRdb's copy holds only in-frame clones and misses some; the assay was immunoSEQ multiplex PCR. Its table records roughly 30,000 clones. Sequencing was carried out using blood buffy coat. Receptors originate from a woman aged 18 to 75 with a cervical HPV16 infection that either progressed to CIN3+ or cleared (not recorded which).

About this clone itself: The DNA ends 3 residues before the CDR3 does, and the rest of the CDR3 is filled in from the germline J gene. The J gene is TRBJ1-4, the V gene TRBV19, with 7 bases matching TRBD1. The CDR3 has 14 residues. CDR1 and CDR2 (germline): LNHDA, SQIVND (reference sequence). CDR3 region: CATGPGQTNSPLFF. Incomplete CDR3 DNA: TGTGCCACCGGCCCGGGACAGACTAATTCACCA.

With regard to this clone: The read halts 3 residues ahead of the CDR3 end, with the missing end drawn from the germline J gene. The V gene is TRBV6-1, the J gene TRBJ1-2, with TRBD1 as a possible D gene (6 bases). From germline, CDR1 is MNHNS and CDR2 SASEGT. This CDR3 is 12 amino acids long. V lost 3 bases and J lost 5, with 7 bases in between. The sequenced part of the CDR3 DNA is TGTGCCAGCAGTGATACAGGGTATGGC. Translation: CASSDTGYG. The complete CDR3 sequence is CASSDTGYGYTF.

This clone shows up as medium-sized (0.01 to 0.1%) by frequency. Coverage ceases 3 residues before the CDR3 finishes, and the germline J gene fills in the end. Other DNA sequences in this specimen translate into the identical CDR3. The chain uses TRBV7-2 and TRBJ2-3; 12 nucleotides match TRBD2. CDR1 and CDR2 (germline): SGHTA, FQGNSA. J gave up 8 bases and V 2 bases, and 5 bases lay outside the gene matches. CDR3 length: 15 residues. The covered CDR3 bases are TGTGCCAGCAGCTTACTAGCGGGGGGGGAGGGTACG. This encodes CASSLLAGGEGT. The complete CDR3 protein is CASSLLAGGEGTQYF.

The sequenced CDR3 bases are TGTGCCAGCAGCTTAGCGGTTCCAGGGGTAGGC. Residues: CASSLAVPGVG. The entire CDR3 sequence reads CASSLAVPGVGYTF. This chain connects TRBV7-2 to TRBJ1-2, with a tentative D call TRBD1 (6 bases). The read comes to an end 3 residues before the CDR3 does, leaving the germline J gene to fill in the end. Germline values: CDR1 SGHTA, CDR2 FQGNSA. There are 14 residues in the CDR3.

As to this clone: The read gets to within 3 residues of the CDR3 end, and the germline J gene fills in the rest. The V gene is TRBV2, the J gene TRBJ2-1, with 7 bases matching TRBD2. The CDR3 runs 15 residues. Germline CDR1 reads SNHLY; CDR2 reads FYNNEI. With 6 bases clipped from V and 6 bases from J, the junction kept 11 bases outside the gene matches. The CDR3 sequence: CASRRGDYEANEQFF. The sequenced CDR3 bases are TGTGCCAGCAGACGAGGGGACTATGAGGCCAATGAG.

The sequenced CDR3 bases are TGTGCCAGCAGCTTACTTATAGCGGGAGAGGGGACG. Translating gives CASSLLIAGEGT. The whole CDR3 is CASSLLIAGEGTQYF. The chain is built from TRBV7-9 and TRBJ2-3, with 9 positions matching TRBD2. The DNA ends 3 residues before the CDR3 does, and the rest of the CDR3 is filled in from the germline J gene. This CDR3 is built from 15 residues. From germline, CDR1 is SEHNR and CDR2 FQNEAQ (reference sequence).

Comments on this clone: The observed sequence ends 3 residues before the CDR3 terminus, with the missing tail filled in from the germline J gene. The chain has TRBV4-1 and TRBJ2-7; TRBD1 matches 9 bases. The CDR3 sequence is 16 residues long. V lost 2 bases, J lost 2 bases, and 7 bases stayed unmatched. Looked up from germline, CDR1 is MGHRA and CDR2 is YSYEKL. The CDR3 spells CASSQLTGGTPYEQYF. The DNA read from the CDR3 is TGCGCCAGCAGCCAACTCACAGGGGGCACCCCCTACGAG.

Details on this clone: Coverage ceases 3 residues before the CDR3 finishes, and the germline J gene fills in the end. The chain has TRBV20-1 and TRBJ2-5, with TRBD1 as a possible D gene (5 bases). Germline V gene sequence: CDR1 DFQATT, CDR2 SNEGSKA (reference sequence). Trimming took 0 bases from V and 4 from J, leaving 15 bases between them. The CDR3 has 15 amino acids. CDR3 sequence: CSAREPQGKGETQYF. The CDR3 DNA, read in part, is TGCAGTGCTAGAGAGCCCCAGGGAAAGGGAGAGACC.

A word on this clone: The read ends 3 residues shy of where the CDR3 ends; the end is completed using the germline J gene. The chain employs TRBV10-3 and TRBJ1-1; tentatively, D is TRBD1 (5 bases). Germline V gene sequence: CDR1 ENHRY, CDR2 SYGVKD. The CDR3 covers 15 residues. V lost 4 bases and J lost 3, with 15 bases in between. The CDR3 sequence: CAISGWGGGDTEAFF. The CDR3 bases that were read are TGTGCCATCAGTGGCTGGGGGGGTGGCGACACTGAA.

Points on this clone: The CDR3 is cut off 3 residues early in the read; its end comes from the germline J gene. The V call is TRBV5-1, the J call TRBJ2-3; a possible D gene is TRBD1 (6 bases). Per germline, CDR1 SGHRS and CDR2 YFSETQ. The CDR3 has 15 residues. The CDR3 sequence: CASSSTGFLKETQYF. CDR3 bases read: TGCGCCAGCAGCTCAACAGGGTTCCTGAAAGAGACG.